Listed below are T cell receptor beta chains from one sample, sequenced in a study of blood T cell repertoires in COVID-19. This table comes from immunoSEQ multiplex PCR, and its TCRdb copy is limited to in-frame clones, with some not included. This sample has hundreds of thousands of clones, with roughly 87% found just once. Sample: PBMCs or T cells enriched from blood (not recorded which). These receptors were collected from a woman aged 25 to 39 who had recovered from COVID-19. The CDR3 runs from the conserved cysteine through the conserved F or W. The order of the fields is D gene, clone size, J gene, V gene, CDR3 DNA, CDR3 protein. The D gene is left open where the match is weak. Size tells how often a clone was seen (once, few, many) or the class of an expanded clone, and some rows leave it out.

d_gene: -
abundance: once
j_gene: TRBJ1-2
v_gene: TRBV7-9
CDR3nt: TGTGCCAGCAGCCCGTCAGGGAATGGCTACACCTTC
CDR3aa: CASSPSGNGYTF

d_gene: TRBD1
abundance: once
j_gene: TRBJ1-2
v_gene: TRBV5-1
CDR3nt: TGCGCCAGCAGCTCAGGGGGCGCCCCATATGGCTACACCTTC
CDR3aa: CASSSGGAPYGYTF

d_gene: TRBD2
abundance: -
j_gene: TRBJ2-5
v_gene: TRBV20-1
CDR3nt: TGCAGTGCTAGTGGCCCGGGACTAGCGGGGATAGAGACCCAGTACTTC
CDR3aa: CSASGPGLAGIETQYF

d_gene: TRBD2
abundance: few
j_gene: TRBJ2-1
v_gene: TRBV5-1
CDR3nt: TGCGCCAGCAGCTTGGAGGCTAGCGGGGGCGATGAGCAGTTCTTC
CDR3aa: CASSLEASGGDEQFF

d_gene: TRBD1
abundance: -
j_gene: TRBJ2-1
v_gene: TRBV11-2
CDR3nt: TGTGCCAGCAGCTTCGACAGGGGTACGTACAATGAGCAGTTCTTC
CDR3aa: CASSFDRGTYNEQFF

d_gene: -
abundance: -
j_gene: TRBJ1-4
v_gene: TRBV19
CDR3nt: TGTGCCAGTATATACGGGTCGGCTAATGAAAAACTGTTTTTT
CDR3aa: CASIYGSANEKLFF

d_gene: -
abundance: -
j_gene: TRBJ1-1
v_gene: TRBV12-5
CDR3nt: TGTGCTAGTGCCAAAAGGAGGGACACTGAAGCTTTCTTT
CDR3aa: CASAKRRDTEAFF

d_gene: TRBD2
abundance: once
j_gene: TRBJ2-5
v_gene: TRBV7-8
CDR3nt: TGTGCCAGCAGCCCCAGACTAGCGGGGGGTGAAGAGACCCAGTACTTC
CDR3aa: CASSPRLAGGEETQYF

d_gene: TRBD1
abundance: -
j_gene: TRBJ2-2
v_gene: TRBV25-1
CDR3nt: TGTGCCAGTTTTAGAGGGGGCCCGAACACCGGGGAGCTGTTTTTT
CDR3aa: CASFRGGPNTGELFF

d_gene: TRBD1
abundance: -
j_gene: TRBJ2-2
v_gene: TRBV3-1/TRBV3-2
CDR3nt: TGTGCCAGCAGCCAAGCGACGGGGACAGGGGCCACCGGGGAGCTGTTTTTT
CDR3aa: CASSQATGTGATGELFF

d_gene: -
abundance: -
j_gene: TRBJ1-2
v_gene: TRBV28
CDR3nt: TGTGCCAGCAGTTTAGGCGCAGGATTGTTGTATGGCTACACCTTC
CDR3aa: CASSLGAGLLYGYTF

d_gene: TRBD2
abundance: -
j_gene: TRBJ2-1
v_gene: TRBV27
CDR3nt: TGTGCCAGCAGTTTAGTGTCTAGCGGGGGGGCGTATGAGCAGTTCTTC
CDR3aa: CASSLVSSGGAYEQFF

d_gene: -
abundance: -
j_gene: TRBJ2-7
v_gene: TRBV7-2
CDR3nt: TGTGCCAGCAGCTTGGGGCAGACCGACGAGCAGTACTTC
CDR3aa: CASSLGQTDEQYF

d_gene: -
abundance: -
j_gene: TRBJ2-5
v_gene: TRBV6-5
CDR3nt: TGTGCCAGCAGCCTGGAATTCACAGGGAGAAAGACCCAGTACTTC
CDR3aa: CASSLEFTGRKTQYF

d_gene: -
abundance: -
j_gene: TRBJ2-6
v_gene: TRBV6-5
CDR3nt: TGTGCCAGCAGCTTAACGGGGTCTGGGGCCAACGTCCTGACTTTC
CDR3aa: CASSLTGSGANVLTF

d_gene: -
abundance: -
j_gene: TRBJ2-5
v_gene: TRBV7-9
CDR3nt: TGTGCCAGCAGCTTCGGGACTCTCGAAGGCGAGACCCAGTACTTC
CDR3aa: CASSFGTLEGETQYF

d_gene: -
abundance: once
j_gene: TRBJ2-7
v_gene: TRBV7-2
CDR3nt: TGTGCCAGCAGCTTCGGTCAGGGGCCCTACGAGCAGTACTTC
CDR3aa: CASSFGQGPYEQYF

d_gene: -
abundance: -
j_gene: TRBJ1-4
v_gene: TRBV5-1
CDR3nt: TGCGCCAGCAGCTTGGGACAGCTTGAAAAACTGTTTTTT
CDR3aa: CASSLGQLEKLFF

d_gene: TRBD1
abundance: -
j_gene: TRBJ2-2
v_gene: TRBV19
CDR3nt: TGTGCCAGTAGTATAGATCTATCGGGGACAGCCAACACCGGGGAGCTGTTTTTT
CDR3aa: CASSIDLSGTANTGELFF

d_gene: -
abundance: -
j_gene: TRBJ1-2
v_gene: TRBV28
CDR3nt: TGTGCCAGCACCCCCGGTGCTGGGCTTTTTCATGGCTACACCTTC
CDR3aa: CASTPGAGLFHGYTF

d_gene: TRBD1
abundance: -
j_gene: TRBJ1-2
v_gene: TRBV7-2
CDR3nt: TGTGCCAGCAGCTTAGGTCGGACAGGGTATGGCTACACCTTC
CDR3aa: CASSLGRTGYGYTF

d_gene: TRBD1
abundance: -
j_gene: TRBJ2-7
v_gene: TRBV12-3/TRBV12-4
CDR3nt: TGTGCCAGCAGTTTGAGACAGGGGTCCGAGCAGTACTTC
CDR3aa: CASSLRQGSEQYF

d_gene: -
abundance: -
j_gene: TRBJ1-3
v_gene: TRBV2
CDR3nt: TGTGCCAGCAGGGAGGGGTTTGGAAACACCATATATTTT
CDR3aa: CASREGFGNTIYF

d_gene: TRBD2
abundance: once
j_gene: TRBJ2-1
v_gene: TRBV7-9
CDR3nt: TGTGCCAGCAGCTTTGCGGGGGGATACTACAATGAGCAGTTCTTC
CDR3aa: CASSFAGGYYNEQFF

d_gene: -
abundance: -
j_gene: TRBJ1-4
v_gene: TRBV18
CDR3nt: TGTGCCAGCTCCCCCGACAGGACTACTAATGAAAAACTGTTTTTT
CDR3aa: CASSPDRTTNEKLFF

d_gene: TRBD1
abundance: -
j_gene: TRBJ2-3
v_gene: TRBV30
CDR3nt: TGTGCCTGGGTTGGGGACAGGGGCACAGATACGCAGTATTTT
CDR3aa: CAWVGDRGTDTQYF

d_gene: -
abundance: -
j_gene: TRBJ2-5
v_gene: TRBV29-1
CDR3nt: TGCAGCGTTGAAGGGGGCAGCAAAGAGACCCAGTACTTC
CDR3aa: CSVEGGSKETQYF